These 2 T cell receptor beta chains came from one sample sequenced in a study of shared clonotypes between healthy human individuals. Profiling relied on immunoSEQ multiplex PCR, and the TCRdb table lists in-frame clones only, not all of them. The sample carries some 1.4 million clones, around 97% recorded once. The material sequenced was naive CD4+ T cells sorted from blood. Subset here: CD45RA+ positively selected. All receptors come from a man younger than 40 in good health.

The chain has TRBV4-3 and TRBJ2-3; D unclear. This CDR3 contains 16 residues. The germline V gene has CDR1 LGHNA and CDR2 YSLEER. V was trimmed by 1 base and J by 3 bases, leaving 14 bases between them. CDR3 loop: CASSQGIAAATDTQYF. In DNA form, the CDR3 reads TGCGCCAGCAGCCAAGGAATAGCAGCCGCGACAGATACGCAGTATTTT.

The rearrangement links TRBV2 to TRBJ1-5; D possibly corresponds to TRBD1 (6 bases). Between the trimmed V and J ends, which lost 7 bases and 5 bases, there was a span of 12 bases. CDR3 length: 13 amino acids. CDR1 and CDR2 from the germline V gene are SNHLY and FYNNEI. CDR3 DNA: TGTGCCAGCATAGGGGGGCCAGATCAGCCCCAGCATTTT. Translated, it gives CASIGGPDQPQHF.